This TCR beta chain was sequenced during a study of beta chain features in type 1 diabetes. The overall study: In age, gender and cell yields, patients were similar to healthy donors.

What was sequenced were expressed TCRB transcripts, since all of the isolated RNA had been reverse transcribed. The repertoire was sequenced with immunoSEQ multiplex PCR; TCRdb's copy has only in-frame clones and lacks some. The table lists approximately 330,000 clones, about 11% of them singletons. Study-level points and caveats: Because the template was cDNA, high-expressing cells might be over-represented.

Note on this clone: What it binds is unknown.

V was pared by 4 bases and J by 10 bases, with 8 bases of the junction left unmatched. This CDR3 contains 13 residues. The germline V gene has CDR1 SGHAT and CDR2 FQNNGV. The receptor's source is a woman in her twenties or thirties in good health. The gene calls are TRBV11-2 and TRBJ1-1; 8 nucleotides agree with TRBD1. Material: naive CD4+ T cells from blood. The CDR3 sequence: CASSYRQGSPAFF. CDR3 in DNA: TGTGCCAGCAGCTATAGACAGGGGTCCCCAGCTTTCTTT.